This T cell receptor beta chain originates from a study of cytomegalovirus exposure and HLA in healthy donors listed by TCRdb under 2017. The study in broad terms: An earlier analysis of 587 of the donors reported approximately 300 Gb of sequence data and some 110 million unique TCR beta sequences obtained from approximately 180 million T cells. Approximately 300 gigabases of sequencing data and 75 million to 85 million unique TCR sequences made up an early release that covered several hundred HLA-typed donors. Of the roughly 430 genotyped donors, about 80% fell in the genetic ancestry cluster associated with self-reported Caucasian donors. The study was designed to test whether signatures of past pathogen exposure could be identified by cataloging public T cell receptors. Using immunosequencing, the study profiled T cell repertoires from 500 to 800 subjects and related those repertoires to cytomegalovirus serostatus. Along with the approximately 700-subject first cohort, a separate validation cohort of some 130 different subjects was used. High-throughput TCR immunosequencing, statistical association of individual TCRs with disease status, and machine learning were combined to predict cytomegalovirus infection status. In a later analysis, previously published TCR beta repertoires from hundreds of donors were re-analyzed and high-resolution HLA genotyping was added so that TCR occurrence patterns could be studied. In the later analysis, no new phenotypic data were used to find candidate immune exposures; instead, reliance was placed on TCR beta sequences and their occurrence across donors. An earlier analysis of about 600 of the donors used high-throughput TCR beta sequencing to judge whether each TCR beta V gene segment behaved as functional or pseudogenic. Donor age, sex, ethnicity and CMV serostatus were compiled together with the repertoire data. In a later genetic analysis, genome-wide SNP genotypes for 398 of the 666 donors were used, and that subset was treated as a discovery cohort. All discovery cohort repertoires had been generated on a single sequencing platform. HLA typing covered class I and class II loci at four-digit resolution. Typing coverage varied by locus: roughly 629-630 donors for A, B, C, DRB1 and DQB1; roughly 510 for DQA1; nearly 610 for DPA1; roughly 450 for DPB1. Several DR-DQ haplotypes were handled as single units for association and clustering, since linkage in the cohort was strong. Among 398 genotyped donors of the cohort, an average of approximately 240,000 unique TCR beta nucleotide sequences were sequenced per donor, about a sixth of them non-productive.

On this clone itself: Its antigen has not been determined. No base-level quality is on record; no much larger clone is a single base apart.

The cohort comprised around 700 healthy bone marrow donors. All cohort members were sampled while nominally healthy, although unrecorded immune exposures were likely present. The donor tested CMV seronegative, placing the donor among the roughly 340 seronegative members of the cohort. A peripheral blood sample was provided by each donor, and peripheral blood mononuclear cells were used for TCR beta sequencing. Genomic DNA extraction from the blood cell samples was performed with the Qiagen DNeasy Blood Extraction Kit. V loses 10 bases at its end and J loses 1 base; junction bases beyond the gene matches: 12. The CDR3 starts with the cysteine, ends with the phenylalanine, and has 15 residues. Only CDR3 DNA remains: 45 bases, in frame from the first base. The germline V gene supplies CDR1 MDHEN and CDR2 SYDVKM. Libraries were prepared through the immunoSEQ multiplex PCR assay. A mixture of 60 forward primers for TCR Vbeta segments and 13 reverse primers for TCR Jbeta segments was used in the multiplex PCR. A multiplex PCR assay on genomic DNA amplified the CDR3 region of rearranged TCR beta genes. The amplified TCR beta libraries were sequenced on the Illumina HiSeq System as 87-base-pair reads. The paper's processing steps were these. A later analysis counted tens of millions of unique TCR beta chains across the 650 to 800 repertoires, and some 12 million of these chains were shared by at least two donors. Raw reads were error-corrected and collapsed into unique sequences with a nearest-neighbor algorithm that merged closely related sequences to remove PCR and sequencing errors. CDR3 sequences were aligned to IMGT reference sequences to assign V, D and J gene segments. Each retained sequence needed at least a six-nucleotide match to both a V gene segment and a J gene segment. Rearrangements were classified as productive when the CDR3 lacked stop codons and remained in frame with V and J, and all other rearrangements were classified as non-productive. CDR3 was defined by IMGT convention, running from the second conserved V-encoded cysteine to the conserved J-encoded phenylalanine. The earlier analysis of about 610 of the donors excluded sequences that lacked an unambiguous match to a single V gene segment. In an earlier analysis of roughly 600 of the donors, a V segment was called functional when productive rearrangements were above 56.7%, and segregating when the standard deviation between donors exceeded 5%. A statistical classification framework was built for diagnosing cytomegalovirus status from the catalog of TCR beta chain sequences. A later analysis assigned V and J genes by comparing TCR nucleotide sequences with IMGT/GENE-DB human TR gene sequences. In a later analysis, CDR3 sequences and most-parsimonious VDJ recombination scenarios were assigned using the TCRdist pipeline. In a later analysis, each TCR beta chain was defined by its CDR3 amino acid sequence together with its V-gene family, and reads lacking a unique V-gene family were excluded. In a later analysis, around 600 highly shared, low-generation-probability nucleotide sequences were removed to address suspected cross-contamination and a sequencing artifact. For each public chain, a later analysis derived a clonal expansion index from normalized ranks of inferred template counts within each repertoire. A later analysis computed generation probabilities with a VDJ recombination model fitted to out-of-frame rearrangements, and checked the results against IGoR. In a later analysis, TCR-TCR, TCR-HLA and TCR-CMV co-occurrence was scored with hypergeometric tests, and a repertoire-size bias correction was applied to TCR pairs. To estimate false discovery rates, a later analysis permuted the HLA or CMV assignments 20 times. In a later analysis, co-occurring TCRs were grouped using DBSCAN, and TCRdist sequence similarity was added for clustering within HLA-allele-positive subsets. Repertoires with fewer than 30,000 or more than 120,000 public chains, plus five repertoires with anomalous nucleotide sharing, were excluded from co-occurrence clustering. The source is immuneACCESS, and TCRdb retained only in-frame sequences with V and J called. Part of the clones is not carried over; for the studies checked, unresolved V genes explain less than half of this, and the remainder is unexplained. V, J and clone size derive from that table, while D and trimming were established from the DNA sequence. This sample lists tens of thousands of clones; roughly 80% were detected once. The ten largest clones represent around 1.8% of the sample.

Broad study findings and their caveats: A later genetic analysis associated a missense DCLRE1C variant with V-gene and J-gene trimming of TCR beta chains, and an independent cohort replicated the association. Assigning TCR associations to individual alleles was difficult when HLA alleles, especially DR and DQ, strongly co-occurred. Only TCR beta chains were sequenced in this cohort, and the absence of alpha or paired-chain data limited detectable features. A group of highly shared sequence variants was considered likely to be a technical artifact of the sequencing pipeline. A few of the identified cytomegalovirus-associated TCR beta chains were confirmed in vitro to be specific for cytomegalovirus antigens. Roughly uniform sequencing depth across donors was assumed in presence/absence analyses, although this assumption may not hold. The study gave a list of under 200 TCR beta chains associated with cytomegalovirus. In a later analysis, most CMV-associated TCR beta chains were found to appear HLA-restricted, with HLA associations seemingly driven largely by CMV exposure. Because HLA typing was unavailable for some donors at each locus, only the typed subset was used in association tests. Most TCR sequences were observed very rarely across donors, whereas some public TCRs were present in many individuals. In a later analysis, several top co-occurrence clusters were reported to appear linked to parvovirus B19, influenza, CMV and Epstein-Barr virus. An earlier analysis of several hundred of the donors showed that most TCR beta V segments appeared in productive rearrangements either about 90% or about 30% of the time, which broadly matched IMGT annotations. A later analysis found that TCR association rates varied across HLA loci, with DRB1 alleles showing the most associated TCRs and HLA-C alleles the fewest. Immune exposure information for the cohort was limited to CMV serostatus. The authors suggested that the approach could potentially be extended to other disease states and immunological phenotypes. The classifier was reported to diagnose cytomegalovirus status with high specificity and sensitivity in both the original and validation cohorts. Some IMGT-functional V segments, including TRBV6-2 and TRBV6-3, could not be told apart with the 87-base-pair reads, so those segments were excluded. Linkage disequilibrium might explain the correlated functional status among segregating V segments, but an unknown experimental factor could not be excluded. In a later genetic analysis, fewer N-insertions in productive TCRs were reported among donors in an Asian-associated ancestry cluster than the roughly 700-donor mean. Because counts were too low, approximately 15 rarely observed V segments, including chromosome 9 orphons, were excluded from the earlier analysis of under 650 of the donors. A later analysis found that HLA-associated TCR beta chains were more clonally expanded and had lower generation probabilities than equally common non-associated chains. A further reported finding was that TCR beta sequences accurately predicted the HLA-A and HLA-B alleles for most subjects in the first cohort. A later analysis associated approximately 17,000 TCR beta sequences with specific HLA alleles at a false discovery rate of 0.05.

Sequences were obtained from PBMCs. The receptor was derived from a woman younger than 45 in good health and CMV-seronegative. Recombination connected TRBV28 to TRBJ2-5; the central 7 bases match TRBD1. The sequence in DNA is TGTGCCACTCACGGGTACAGGGGTGTCCAAGAGACCCAGTACTTC. It encodes CATHGYRGVQETQYF.